Given below is one TCR beta chain in context. The cohort comprised adults aged roughly 18 to 90 years residing in 24 US areas. This record belongs to a study of blood T cell repertoires in COVID-19. Overall study: PBMCs, B-cell-depleted T cells, or T cells were the source of the cDNA or gDNA that made up the material.

Trimming removed 2 bases from V and 6 bases from J, with 13 bases in between. CDR1 is MDHEN and CDR2 is SYDVKM in the germline V gene. There are 14 residues in the CDR3. As handled by the study authors: How many nucleated cells were present was estimated from reference gene primer amplification. The assay was immunoSEQ multiplex PCR, and TCRdb's table has in-frame clones only and misses some. V and J calls and clone size follow that table, whereas D and trimming were derived from the DNA. The sample holds about 270,000 clones, 70% to 90% seen once. The specimen was PBMCs or T cells enriched from blood (not recorded which). This sequence originates from a woman aged 40-49 years with acute COVID-19. The chain joins TRBV28 to TRBJ1-1; TRBD1 is a possible D gene (5 bases). The CDR3 loop reads CASSLIQGSAEAFF. CDR3 DNA: TGTGCCAGCAGTTTAATCCAGGGATCCGCTGAAGCTTTCTTT.